This T cell receptor beta chain appears in the sequencing data of a study of CD8 T cells in Susac syndrome. Whole-study context: Within the sequenced Susac syndrome patient group, six exhibited active disease and roughly 8 were in remission. When their blood was taken, patients with Susac syndrome were therapy-naive, taking corticosteroids, or taking intravenous immunoglobulin alone.

The CDR3 covers 13 residues. The germline CDR1 and CDR2 sequences are MNHEY and SVGAGI. The V end was cut by 6 bases, the J end by 10 bases, with 13 bases between. Sequencing of TCR beta covered CD8+ and CD4+ T cells obtained from blood. Random hexamers were used to reverse transcribe the RNA input (roughly 0.5 to 1 ug). Across 54 Vbeta and 13 Jbeta, immunoSEQ multiplex PCR amplified TCR beta CDR3. Using its own MiXCR run on the immunoSEQ multiplex PCR reads, TCRdb lists one record per CDR3 protein. The sample carries over 65,000 distinct CDR3 sequences, about 92% recorded once. V is TRBV6-5 and J is TRBJ1-6; tentative D call: TRBD1 (6 bases). The source of this sequence is a human donor with Susac syndrome. Specimen: CD4+ T cells from PBMCs. The CDR3 spells CASRTTGWSPLHF. DNA for the CDR3: TGTGCCAGCAGAACCACAGGGTGGTCACCCCTCCACTTT.